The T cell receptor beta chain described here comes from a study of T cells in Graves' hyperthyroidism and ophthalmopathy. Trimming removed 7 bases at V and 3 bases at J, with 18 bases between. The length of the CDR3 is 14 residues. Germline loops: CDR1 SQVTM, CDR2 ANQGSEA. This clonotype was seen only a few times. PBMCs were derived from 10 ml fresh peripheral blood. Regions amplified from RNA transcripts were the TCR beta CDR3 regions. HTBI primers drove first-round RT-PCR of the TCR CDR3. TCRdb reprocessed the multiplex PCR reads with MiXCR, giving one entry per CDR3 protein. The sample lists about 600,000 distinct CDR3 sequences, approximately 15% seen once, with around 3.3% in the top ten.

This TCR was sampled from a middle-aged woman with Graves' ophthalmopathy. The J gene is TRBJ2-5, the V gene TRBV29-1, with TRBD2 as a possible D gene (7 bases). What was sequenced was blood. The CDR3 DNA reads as TGCAGCGCCGGCGGAGGGGGGGCGAAAGAGACCCAGTACTTC. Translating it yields CSAGGGGAKETQYF.